This entry lists 14 T cell receptor beta chains sequenced from one sample in a study of OX40 agonist ivuxolimab in advanced cancers. Libraries were prepared by immunoSEQ multiplex PCR; TCRdb keeps only in-frame clonotypes and omits some of them. In the table there are fewer than 85,000 clones, approximately 86% of which are singletons. The sequences come from CD4+ or CD8+ T cells sorted from blood, collected in a trial of the OX40 agonist ivuxolimab. Receptors originate from an adult with an advanced solid tumor such as melanoma, head and neck, liver or kidney cancer.

Only a few counts were recorded for this clone. The J gene is TRBJ1-6, the V gene TRBV19; TRBD1 agrees at 9 bases. Germline loops: CDR1 LNHDA, CDR2 SQIVND (reference sequence). V lost 10 bases and J lost 5; bases outside the gene matches: 9. The CDR3 extends over 15 amino acids. CDR3 DNA sequence: TGTGCCACTCTACCCCGGGACAGGGATAATTCACCCCTCCACTTT. Amino acids: CATLPRDRDNSPLHF.

This chain links TRBV30 with TRBJ2-6, with 8 bases identical to TRBD2. This CDR3 comprises 18 residues. With 3 bases clipped from V and 0 bases from J, the junction kept 10 bases outside the gene matches. The germline V gene has CDR1 GTSNPN and CDR2 SVGIG (reference sequence). The CDR3 nucleotides are TGTGCCTGGAGCGCAGGAGCGGGGGTCTTCTCTGGGGCCAACGTCCTGACTTTC. Translating it yields CAWSAGAGVFSGANVLTF.

J is TRBJ2-2 and V is TRBV5-1; D call uncertain. The V gene's germline CDR1 is SGHRS and CDR2 YFSETQ. V was pared by 7 bases and J by 4 bases, with 11 bases between. There are 13 residues in the CDR3. CDR3 nucleotides: TGCGCCAGCCGCTCGGAAGCCACCGGGGAGCTGTTTTTT. Its protein is CASRSEATGELFF.

The V gene is TRBV2, the J gene TRBJ2-3; tentatively, D is TRBD2 (6 bases). This CDR3 region has 11 residues. The ends were cut back, 6 bases at V and 10 bases at J, with 11 bases in the middle. In germline, CDR1 is SNHLY, CDR2 FYNNEI. CDR3: CASSDGTPQYF. Written as DNA, the CDR3 is TGTGCCAGCAGCGACGGGACTCCGCAGTATTTT.

The V gene is TRBV9, the J gene TRBJ2-1, with 8 positions matching TRBD2. The length of the CDR3 is 16 residues. V was pared by 0 bases and J by 4 bases, with 6 bases of the junction left unmatched. In germline, CDR1 is SGDLS, CDR2 YYNGEE. The CDR3 DNA sequence: TGTGCCAGCAGCGTAGGAAGTAGCGGGAAATACAATGAGCAGTTCTTC. Translated, it gives CASSVGSSGKYNEQFF.

The J gene is TRBJ2-2, the V gene TRBV2, with D uncertain. The ends were cut back, 2 bases at V and 1 base at J, with 2 bases in the middle. There are 13 residues in the CDR3. CDR1 is SNHLY, CDR2 FYNNEI, per germline. CDR3 region: CASSEQNTGELFF. CDR3 DNA sequence: TGTGCCAGCAGTGAACAGAACACCGGGGAGCTGTTTTTT.

V is TRBV6-5 and J is TRBJ2-5; 11 nucleotides line up with TRBD1. The CDR3 spans 15 residues. V dropped 5 bases and J dropped 1; count of bases not matched to a gene: 3. From germline, CDR1 is MNHEY and CDR2 SVGAGI. This CDR3 is CASSPDRGPQETQYF. CDR3 DNA sequence: TGTGCCAGCAGTCCGGACAGGGGGCCCCAAGAGACCCAGTACTTC.

The chain is built from TRBV7-6 and TRBJ2-3, with D perhaps given as TRBD1 or TRBD2 (5 bases each). The CDR3 extends over 14 amino acids. Germline lookup yields CDR1 SGHVS and CDR2 FNYEAQ. V lost 6 bases and J lost 0, with 10 bases in between. In DNA form, the CDR3 reads TGTGCCAGCAGTCGGGACCGAAGCACAGATACGCAGTATTTT. Amino acid sequence: CASSRDRSTDTQYF.

This chain uses TRBV27 with TRBJ2-2; a possible D gene is TRBD1 (5 bases). Germline loops: CDR1 MNHEY, CDR2 SMNVEV (reference sequence). The CDR3 is made up of 13 amino acids. V was clipped by 5 bases and J by 5 bases, with 9 bases between them. CDR3 region: CASSPRVTGELFF. The CDR3 DNA sequence: TGTGCCAGCAGTCCCAGGGTAACCGGGGAGCTGTTTTTT.

The V gene is TRBV30, the J gene TRBJ1-2; unclear D gene. This CDR3 has 17 amino acids. Between the trimmed V and J ends, which lost 2 bases and 4 bases, there was a span of 23 bases. Germline loops: CDR1 GTSNPN, CDR2 SVGIG (reference sequence). This CDR3 is CAWSPAHSNIDSYGYTF. The CDR3, as DNA: TGTGCCTGGAGTCCGGCTCATTCGAATATTGACTCCTATGGCTACACCTTC.

J is TRBJ1-1 and V is TRBV28; possible D gene TRBD1, 5 bases. V shed 10 bases and J shed 5 bases, with 23 bases lying between them. The V gene's germline CDR1 is MDHEN and CDR2 SYDVKM. The CDR3 covers 15 residues. CDR3 region: CAISPSAGGNTEAFF. The CDR3 DNA reads TGTGCCATCTCCCCCTCGGCGGGGGGGAATACTGAAGCTTTCTTT.

This chain connects TRBV11-1 to TRBJ2-7; D is uncertain. V gave up 2 bases and J gave up 6 bases, with 11 bases separating them. This CDR3 has 13 amino acids. In germline, CDR1 is SGHAT, CDR2 FQDESV (reference sequence). As DNA, the CDR3 is TGTGCCAGCAGCTTATTGGCCACCGGCGAGCAGTACTTC. Translation gives CASSLLATGEQYF.

The chain links TRBV5-4 to TRBJ1-6; possible D gene TRBD1, 6 bases. The CDR3 has 14 residues. Germline V lookup: CDR1 SGHNT, CDR2 YYREEE (reference sequence). Trimming left V 2 bases short and J 6 bases short, with 9 bases between. The CDR3 spells CASSLGQINSPLHF. As DNA, the CDR3 is TGTGCCAGCAGCTTAGGACAGATTAATTCACCCCTCCACTTT. Full variable domain (missing parts from reference TRBV5-4 and TRBJ1-6): ETGVTQSPTHLIKTRGQQVTLRCSSQSGHNTVSWYQQALGQGPQFIFQYYREEENGRGNFPPRFSGLQFPNYSSELNVNALELDDSALYLCASSLGQINSPLHFGNGTRLTVT.

The sample holds a few counts of this clone. The chain combines TRBV6-5 with TRBJ1-6, with 9 bases matching TRBD1. CDR3 length: 14 amino acids. CDR1 is MNHEY, CDR2 SVGAGI, per germline. The V and J ends lost 5 bases and 10 bases, in that order; junction bases with no gene match: 6. For the CDR3, the DNA is TGTGCCAGCAGTCCGACAGGGGGTGGGTCACCCCTCCACTTT. Translated: CASSPTGGGSPLHF.